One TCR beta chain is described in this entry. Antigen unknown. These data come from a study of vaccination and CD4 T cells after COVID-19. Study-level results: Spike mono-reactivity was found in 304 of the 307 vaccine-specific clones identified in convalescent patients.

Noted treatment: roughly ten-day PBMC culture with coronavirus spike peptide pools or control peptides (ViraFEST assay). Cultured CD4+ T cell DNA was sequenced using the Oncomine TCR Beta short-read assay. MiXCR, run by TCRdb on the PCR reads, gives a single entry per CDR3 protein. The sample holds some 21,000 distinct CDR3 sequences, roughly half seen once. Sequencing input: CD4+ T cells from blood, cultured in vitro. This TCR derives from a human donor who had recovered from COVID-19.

The CDR3 reads CATSDVRLAGGGDTQYF. Written as DNA, the CDR3 is TGTGCCACCAGTGATGTGCGACTAGCGGGAGGCGGGGATACGCAGTATTTT. This chain joins TRBV24-1 and TRBJ2-3; TRBD2 matches 13 bases. The V and J ends lost 3 bases and 6 bases, in that order; junction bases with no gene match: 8. There are 17 residues in the CDR3. Germline lookup yields CDR1 KGHDR and CDR2 SFDVKD.